This paragraph reports one T cell receptor beta chain. What this receptor recognizes is not known. This entry is derived from a study of cytomegalovirus exposure and HLA in healthy donors (dated 2017 in TCRdb). Some background on the complete study: An earlier analysis of several hundred of the donors reported 276 Gb of sequence data and 117 million unique TCR beta sequences obtained from 150 million to 200 million T cells. To predict cytomegalovirus infection status, the study brought together high-throughput TCR immunosequencing, statistical association of individual TCRs with disease status, and machine learning. Genome-wide SNP genotypes for about three fifths of the roughly 670 donors were used in a later genetic analysis, which treated that subset as a discovery cohort. Typing coverage varied by locus: roughly 629-640 donors for A, B, C, DRB1 and DQB1; approximately 500 for DQA1; some 610 for DPA1; under 490 for DPB1. Among around 400 genotyped donors of the cohort, an average of about 240,000 unique TCR beta nucleotide sequences was sequenced per donor, of which approximately 18% were non-productive. An early release covering roughly 580 HLA-typed donors comprised about 320 gigabases of sequencing data and approximately 85 million unique TCR sequences. An earlier analysis of around 540 of the donors applied high-throughput TCR beta sequencing to assess whether each TCR beta V gene segment acted as functional or pseudogenic. Donor age, sex, ethnicity and CMV serostatus were compiled alongside the repertoire data. Class I and class II HLA loci were covered by the typing at four-digit resolution. Along with the roughly 700-subject first cohort, a separate validation cohort of over a hundred different subjects was used. About five DR-DQ haplotypes were handled as single units for association and clustering because linkage in the cohort was strong. The study aimed to test whether signatures of past pathogen exposure could be identified by cataloging public T cell receptors. Using immunosequencing, the study profiled T cell repertoires from 640 or so subjects and related those repertoires to cytomegalovirus serostatus. Rather than drawing on any new phenotypic data, the later analysis identified candidate immune exposures from TCR beta sequences and the way those sequences occurred across donors. To study patterns of TCR occurrence, a later analysis re-analyzed previously published TCR beta repertoires from 666 donors and added high-resolution HLA genotyping. All discovery cohort repertoires had been generated using a single sequencing platform. Of the 300 to 400 genotyped donors, about 80% fell in the genetic ancestry cluster associated with self-reported Caucasian donors.

The junction shows trimming of 2 bases on V and 4 bases on J, and the gene matches do not reach 10 bases of it. From cysteine to phenylalanine, the CDR3 is 17 amino acids long. The retained sequence is limited to the CDR3, 51 bases, with the frame set at the first base. The germline V gene specifies MDHEN as CDR1 and SYDVKM as CDR2. The cohort was made up of approximately 670 healthy bone marrow donors. Cohort members were all nominally healthy when sampled, although unrecorded immune exposures were likely present. The donor was CMV seropositive and belonged to the group of more than 250 seropositive cohort members. Each donor provided a peripheral blood sample, and peripheral blood mononuclear cells were used for TCR beta sequencing. The Qiagen DNeasy Blood Extraction Kit was used to extract genomic DNA from the blood cell samples. The receptor library was made with the immunoSEQ multiplex PCR assay. The multiplex PCR relied on a mix of 60 forward primers for TCR Vbeta segments and 13 reverse primers for TCR Jbeta segments. The CDR3 region of rearranged TCR beta genes was amplified from genomic DNA by a multiplex PCR assay. On the Illumina HiSeq System, the amplified TCR beta libraries were sequenced as 87-base-pair reads. Per the original workflow: In a later analysis, 80 million or so unique TCR beta chains were counted across the approximately 670 repertoires, and roughly 11 million of these chains were shared by at least two donors. Raw reads were error-corrected and collapsed into unique sequences by a nearest-neighbor algorithm in which closely related sequences were merged to remove PCR and sequencing errors. Alignment of CDR3 sequences to IMGT reference sequences was used to assign V, D and J gene segments. For a sequence to be retained, at least a six-nucleotide match to both a V gene segment and a J gene segment was required. A rearrangement was called productive if the CDR3 had no stop codons and remained in frame with V and J, and every other rearrangement was called non-productive. CDR3 was defined by IMGT convention, running from the second conserved V-encoded cysteine to the conserved J-encoded phenylalanine. The earlier analysis of about 500 of the donors excluded sequences that lacked an unambiguous match to a single V gene segment. In an earlier analysis of 587 of the donors, V segments were called functional above 56.7% productive rearrangements and were called segregating when the between-donor standard deviation exceeded 5%. A statistical classification framework was developed to diagnose cytomegalovirus status using the catalog of TCR beta chain sequences. V and J gene assignment, in a later analysis, came from comparing TCR nucleotide sequences with IMGT/GENE-DB human TR gene sequences. Using the TCRdist pipeline, a later analysis assigned CDR3 sequences along with most-parsimonious VDJ recombination scenarios. A later analysis defined each TCR beta chain by its CDR3 amino acid sequence plus V-gene family, and excluded reads lacking a unique V-gene family. A later analysis removed 500 to 600 highly shared, low-generation-probability nucleotide sequences to deal with suspected cross-contamination and a sequencing artifact. A later analysis calculated a clonal expansion index for each public chain from normalized within-repertoire ranks of inferred template counts. Generation probabilities in a later analysis came from a VDJ recombination model fitted to out-of-frame rearrangements, and those results were checked against IGoR. In a later analysis, hypergeometric tests were used to score TCR-TCR, TCR-HLA and TCR-CMV co-occurrence, with a repertoire-size bias correction applied to TCR pairs. In a later analysis, false discovery rates were estimated by permuting HLA or CMV assignments 20 times. In a later analysis, co-occurring TCRs were grouped using DBSCAN, with TCRdist sequence similarity added in when clustering inside HLA-allele-positive subsets. Co-occurrence clustering excluded repertoires with fewer than 30,000 or more than 120,000 public chains, plus five with anomalous nucleotide sharing. This immuneACCESS table, as held by TCRdb, lists in-frame sequences with V and J called but not all clones. Of the missing ones, under half trace to an unresolved V gene in checked studies; the others have no known cause. The DNA was the basis for D and trimming; V, J and clone size are from that table. The sample's own table lists just under 80,000 clones. The top ten hold 3% to 4% of the sample.

Overall results and qualifications from the work: Only TCR beta chains were sequenced in this cohort, and the absence of alpha or paired-chain data limited detectable features. At a false discovery rate of 0.05, a later analysis linked fewer than 20,000 TCR beta sequences to specific HLA alleles. For the cohort, immune exposure information was limited to CMV serostatus. In a later analysis, HLA-associated TCR beta chains showed more clonal expansion and lower generation probabilities than non-associated chains that were equally common. Because the 87-base-pair reads could not distinguish some IMGT-functional V segments, including TRBV6-2 and TRBV6-3, those segments were excluded. It was suggested by the authors that the approach could potentially be generalized to other disease states and immunological phenotypes. In a later genetic analysis, fewer N-insertions in productive TCRs were reported among donors in an Asian-associated ancestry cluster than the roughly 700-donor mean. Strong co-occurrence of HLA alleles, especially DR and DQ, made assigning TCR associations to individual alleles difficult. A later analysis found that most CMV-associated TCR beta chains appeared HLA-restricted, with HLA associations seemingly driven largely by CMV exposure. Correlated functional status among segregating V segments might reflect linkage disequilibrium, but an unknown experimental factor could not be ruled out. A group of highly shared sequence variants was considered likely to be a technical artifact of the sequencing pipeline. Across donors, most TCR sequences were observed very rarely, whereas some public TCRs were present in many individuals. Because some donors lacked HLA typing at each locus, the association tests relied only on the typed subset. In a later analysis, the rate of TCR association differed among HLA loci, with DRB1 alleles having the most associated TCRs and HLA-C alleles having the fewest. According to a later analysis, parvovirus B19, influenza, CMV and Epstein-Barr virus appeared linked to several top co-occurrence clusters. In vitro tests confirmed that a few of the cytomegalovirus-associated TCR beta chains recognize cytomegalovirus antigens. Because counts were too low, more than 15 rarely observed V segments, including chromosome 9 orphons, were excluded from the earlier analysis of 587 of the donors. The study listed 164 TCR beta chains as associated with cytomegalovirus. A further reported finding was that TCR beta sequences accurately predicted the HLA-A and HLA-B alleles for most subjects in the first cohort. A later genetic analysis associated a missense DCLRE1C variant with V-gene and J-gene trimming of TCR beta chains, and an independent cohort replicated the association. The classifier was reported to diagnose cytomegalovirus status with high specificity and sensitivity in both the original cohort and the validation cohort. In an earlier analysis of some 500 of the donors, most TCR beta V segments were observed in productive rearrangements about 90% or about 30% of the time, broadly matching IMGT annotations. Presence/absence analyses assumed roughly uniform sequencing depth across donors, an assumption that may not hold.

The sample was PBMCs. The clonotype was recovered from a man younger than 35 in good health and CMV-seropositive. The chain couples TRBV28 to TRBJ1-3; 8 nucleotides in the junction match TRBD1. The nucleotide sequence is given as TGTGCCAGCAGTTTAGTAGTGGGCAGGGGGCAAGGAAACACCATATATTTT. It codes for CASSLVVGRGQGNTIYF.